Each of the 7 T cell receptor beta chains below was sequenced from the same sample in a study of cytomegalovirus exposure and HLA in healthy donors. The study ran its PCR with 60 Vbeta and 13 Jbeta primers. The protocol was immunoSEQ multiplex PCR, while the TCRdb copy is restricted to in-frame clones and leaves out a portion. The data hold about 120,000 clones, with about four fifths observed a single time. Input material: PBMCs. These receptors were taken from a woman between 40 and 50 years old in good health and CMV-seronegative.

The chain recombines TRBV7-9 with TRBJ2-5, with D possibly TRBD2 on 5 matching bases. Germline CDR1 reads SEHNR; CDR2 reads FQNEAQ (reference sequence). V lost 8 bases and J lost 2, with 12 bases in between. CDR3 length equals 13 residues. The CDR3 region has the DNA TGTGCCAGCCCAGGACTTGAGCAAGAGACCCAGTACTTC. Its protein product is CASPGLEQETQYF.

In nucleotides, the CDR3 is TGTGCCAGCAGTTTTGCTATCTACGAGCAGTACTTC. Translation: CASSFAIYEQYF. This chain uses TRBV28 with TRBJ2-7; D call uncertain. V was cut by 3 bases and J by 3 bases, with 6 bases left in between. There are 12 residues in the CDR3. Germline V gene data show CDR1 as MDHEN and CDR2 as SYDVKM.

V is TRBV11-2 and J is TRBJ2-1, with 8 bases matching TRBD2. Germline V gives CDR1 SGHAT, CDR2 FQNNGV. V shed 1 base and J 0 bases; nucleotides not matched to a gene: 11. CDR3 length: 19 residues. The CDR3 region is CASSLAGTRFLSSYNEQFF. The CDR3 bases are TGTGCCAGCAGCTTAGCGGGGACTAGGTTCTTGAGCTCCTACAATGAGCAGTTCTTC.

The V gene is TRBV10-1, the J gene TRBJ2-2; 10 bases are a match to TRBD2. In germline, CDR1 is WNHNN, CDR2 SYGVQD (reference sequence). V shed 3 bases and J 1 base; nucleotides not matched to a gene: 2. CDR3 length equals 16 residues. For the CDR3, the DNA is TGCGCCAGCAGTGAACTAGCGGGGCTGAACACCGGGGAGCTGTTTTTT. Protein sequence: CASSELAGLNTGELFF.

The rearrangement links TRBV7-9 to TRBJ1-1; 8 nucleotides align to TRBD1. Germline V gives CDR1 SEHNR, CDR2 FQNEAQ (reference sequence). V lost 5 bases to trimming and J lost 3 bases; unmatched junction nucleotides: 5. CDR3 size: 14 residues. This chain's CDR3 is CASSLGQGHTEAFF. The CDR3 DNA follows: TGTGCCAGCAGCCTAGGACAGGGACACACTGAAGCTTTCTTT.

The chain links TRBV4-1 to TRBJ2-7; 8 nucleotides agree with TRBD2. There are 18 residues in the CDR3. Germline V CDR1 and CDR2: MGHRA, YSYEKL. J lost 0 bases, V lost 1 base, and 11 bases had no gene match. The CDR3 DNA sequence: TGCGCCAGCAGCCAAGGGCCCCCGGGGGCGGGGGGCTCCTACGAGCAGTACTTC. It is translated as CASSQGPPGAGGSYEQYF.

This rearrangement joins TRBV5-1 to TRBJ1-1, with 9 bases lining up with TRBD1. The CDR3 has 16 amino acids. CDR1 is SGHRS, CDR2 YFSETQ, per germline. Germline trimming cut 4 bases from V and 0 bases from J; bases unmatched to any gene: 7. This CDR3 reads CASSRDRGMVNTEAFF. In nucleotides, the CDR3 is TGCGCCAGCAGCAGAGACAGGGGGATGGTGAACACTGAAGCTTTCTTT.